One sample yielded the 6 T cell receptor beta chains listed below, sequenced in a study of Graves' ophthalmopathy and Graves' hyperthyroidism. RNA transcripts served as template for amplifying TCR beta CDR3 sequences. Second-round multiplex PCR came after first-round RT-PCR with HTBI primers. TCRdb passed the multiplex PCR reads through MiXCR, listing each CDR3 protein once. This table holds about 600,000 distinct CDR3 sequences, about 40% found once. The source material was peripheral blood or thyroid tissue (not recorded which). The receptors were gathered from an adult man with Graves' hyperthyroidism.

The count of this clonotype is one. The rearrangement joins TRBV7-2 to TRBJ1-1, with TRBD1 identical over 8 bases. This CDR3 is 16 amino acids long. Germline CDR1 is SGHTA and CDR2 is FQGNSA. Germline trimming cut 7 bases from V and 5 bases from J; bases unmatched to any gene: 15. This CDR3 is CASTLGVTGGRTEAFF. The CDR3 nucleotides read TGTGCCAGCACCCTCGGGGTAACAGGGGGAAGGACTGAAGCTTTCTTT.

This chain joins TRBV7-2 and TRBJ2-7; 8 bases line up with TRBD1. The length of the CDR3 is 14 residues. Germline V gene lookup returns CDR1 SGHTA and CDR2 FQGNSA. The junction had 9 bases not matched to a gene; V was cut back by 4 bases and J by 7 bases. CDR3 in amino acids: CASSWGTGLNEQYF. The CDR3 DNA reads TGTGCCAGCAGCTGGGGGACAGGTTTGAATGAGCAGTACTTC. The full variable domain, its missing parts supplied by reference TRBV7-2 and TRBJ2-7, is GAGVSQSPSNKVTEKGKDVELRCDPISGHTALYWYRQSLGQGLEFLIYFQGNSAPDKSGLPSDRFSAERTGGSVSTLTIQRTQQEDSAVYLCASSWGTGLNEQYFGPGTRLTVT.

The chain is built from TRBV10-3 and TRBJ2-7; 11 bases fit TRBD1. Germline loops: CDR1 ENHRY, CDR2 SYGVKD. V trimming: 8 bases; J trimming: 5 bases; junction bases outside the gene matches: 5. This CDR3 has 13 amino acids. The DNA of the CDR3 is TGTGCCATCGGGACAGGGGGAGGACACGAGCAGTACTTC. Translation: CAIGTGGGHEQYF.

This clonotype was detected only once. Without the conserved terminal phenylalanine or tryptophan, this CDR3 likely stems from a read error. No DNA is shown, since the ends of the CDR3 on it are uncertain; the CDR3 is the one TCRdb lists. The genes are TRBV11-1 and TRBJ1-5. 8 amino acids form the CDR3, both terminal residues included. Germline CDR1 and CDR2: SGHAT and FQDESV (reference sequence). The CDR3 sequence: CASSPQEY.

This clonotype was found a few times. The CDR3 DNA sequence: TGCAGCGTTGAGGGCGGGCCTAGCACAGATACGCAGTATTTT. Amino acid sequence: CSVEGGPSTDTQYF. The gene calls are TRBV29-1 and TRBJ2-3; tentative D call: TRBD2 (5 bases). The CDR3 totals 14 residues. Per the germline V gene, CDR1 is SQVTM and CDR2 is ANQGSEA. V lost 3 bases and J lost 0, with 10 bases in between.

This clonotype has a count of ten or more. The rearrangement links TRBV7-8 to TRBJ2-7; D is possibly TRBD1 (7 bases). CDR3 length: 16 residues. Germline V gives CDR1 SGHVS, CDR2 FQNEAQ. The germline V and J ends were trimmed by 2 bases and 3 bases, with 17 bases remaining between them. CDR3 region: CASSLKLWQGGYEQYF. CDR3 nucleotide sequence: TGTGCCAGCAGCTTAAAACTCTGGCAGGGGGGCTACGAGCAGTACTTC.